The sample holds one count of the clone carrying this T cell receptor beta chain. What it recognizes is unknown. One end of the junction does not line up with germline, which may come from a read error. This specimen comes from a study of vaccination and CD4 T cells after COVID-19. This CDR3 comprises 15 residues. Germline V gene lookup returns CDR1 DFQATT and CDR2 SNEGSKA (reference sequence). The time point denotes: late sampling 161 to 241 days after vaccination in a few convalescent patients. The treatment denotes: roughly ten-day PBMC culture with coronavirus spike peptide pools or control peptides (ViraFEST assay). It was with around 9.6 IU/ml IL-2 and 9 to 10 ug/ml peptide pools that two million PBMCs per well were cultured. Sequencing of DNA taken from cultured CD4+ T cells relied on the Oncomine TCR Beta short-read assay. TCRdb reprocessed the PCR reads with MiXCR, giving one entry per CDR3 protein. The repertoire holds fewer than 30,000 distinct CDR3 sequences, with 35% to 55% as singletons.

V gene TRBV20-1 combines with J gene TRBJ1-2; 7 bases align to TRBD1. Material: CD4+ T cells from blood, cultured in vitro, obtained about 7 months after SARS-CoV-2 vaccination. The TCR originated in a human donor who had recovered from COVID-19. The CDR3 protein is CSTRPTGATNYGYTF. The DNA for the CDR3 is TGCAGTACTAGACCTACAGGGGCGACTAACTATGGCTACACCTTC.